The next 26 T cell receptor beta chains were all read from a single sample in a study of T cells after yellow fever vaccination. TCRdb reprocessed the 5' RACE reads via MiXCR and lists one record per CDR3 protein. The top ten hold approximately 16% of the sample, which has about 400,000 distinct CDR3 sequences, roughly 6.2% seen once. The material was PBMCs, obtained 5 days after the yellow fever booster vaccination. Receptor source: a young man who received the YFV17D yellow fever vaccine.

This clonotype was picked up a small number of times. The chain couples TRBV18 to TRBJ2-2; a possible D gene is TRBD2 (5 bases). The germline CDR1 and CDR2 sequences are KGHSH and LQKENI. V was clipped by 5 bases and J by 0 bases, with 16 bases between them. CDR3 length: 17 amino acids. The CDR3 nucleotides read TGTGCCAGCTCATCGACCACGCGGGTTTCGAACACCGGGGAGCTGTTTTTT. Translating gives CASSSTTRVSNTGELFF.

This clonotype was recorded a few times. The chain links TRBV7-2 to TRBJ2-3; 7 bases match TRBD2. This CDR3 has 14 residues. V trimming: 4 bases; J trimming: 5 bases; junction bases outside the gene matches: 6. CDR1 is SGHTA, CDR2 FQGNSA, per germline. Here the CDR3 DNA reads TGTGCCAGCAGCTCACGGCTAGCGGTAGATACGCAGTATTTT. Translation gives CASSSRLAVDTQYF.

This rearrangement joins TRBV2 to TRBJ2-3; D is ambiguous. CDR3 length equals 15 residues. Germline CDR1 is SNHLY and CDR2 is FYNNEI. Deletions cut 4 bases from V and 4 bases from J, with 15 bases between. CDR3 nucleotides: TGTGCCAGCAGTGTTGTCAGATCAGCCTCAGATACGCAGTATTTT. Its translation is CASSVVRSASDTQYF.

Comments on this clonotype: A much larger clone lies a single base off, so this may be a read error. CDR3 DNA sequence: TGTGCCAGCAGCCGCCCCCCGACTAGCGGGAACTGCAATGAGCAGTTCTTC. Translation: CASSRPPTSGNCNEQFF. The rearrangement joins TRBV27 to TRBJ2-1; 11 bases fit TRBD2. Germline loops: CDR1 MNHEY, CDR2 SMNVEV (reference sequence). V was clipped by 6 bases and J by 6 bases; unmatched bases: 13. This CDR3 has 17 residues.

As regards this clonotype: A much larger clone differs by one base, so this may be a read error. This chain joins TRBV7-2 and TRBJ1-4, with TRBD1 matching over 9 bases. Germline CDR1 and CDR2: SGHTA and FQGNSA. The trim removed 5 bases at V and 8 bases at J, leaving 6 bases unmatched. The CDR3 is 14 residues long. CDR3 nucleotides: TGTGCCAGCAGCCCCGGGACAGGGAAGGAAAAACTGTTTTTT. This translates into CASSPGTGKEKLFF.

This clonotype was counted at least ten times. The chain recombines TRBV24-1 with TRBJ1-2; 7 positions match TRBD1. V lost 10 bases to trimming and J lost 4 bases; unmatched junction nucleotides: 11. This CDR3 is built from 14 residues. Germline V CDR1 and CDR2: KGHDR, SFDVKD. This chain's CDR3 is CATSSTDRVYGYTF. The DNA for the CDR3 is TGTGCCACTAGCTCGACCGACAGGGTCTATGGCTACACCTTC.

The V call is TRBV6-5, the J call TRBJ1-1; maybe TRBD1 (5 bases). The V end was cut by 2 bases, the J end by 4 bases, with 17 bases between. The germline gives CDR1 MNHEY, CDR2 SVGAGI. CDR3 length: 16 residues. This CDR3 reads CASSYRSGTRGTEAFF. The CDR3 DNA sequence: TGTGCCAGCAGTTACAGATCCGGGACGCGGGGCACTGAAGCTTTCTTT.

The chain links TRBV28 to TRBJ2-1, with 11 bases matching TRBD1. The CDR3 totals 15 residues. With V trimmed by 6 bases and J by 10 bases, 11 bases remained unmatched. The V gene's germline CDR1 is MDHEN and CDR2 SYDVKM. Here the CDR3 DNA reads TGTGCCAGCAGCCCCGGCGGACAGGGGGCTGGGGAGCAGTTCTTC. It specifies CASSPGGQGAGEQFF.

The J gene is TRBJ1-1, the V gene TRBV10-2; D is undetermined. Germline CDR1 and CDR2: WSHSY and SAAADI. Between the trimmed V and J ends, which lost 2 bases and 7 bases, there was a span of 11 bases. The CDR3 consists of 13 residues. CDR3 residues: CASSELGLSEAFF. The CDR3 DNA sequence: TGCGCCAGCAGTGAGCTAGGGCTAAGTGAAGCTTTCTTT.

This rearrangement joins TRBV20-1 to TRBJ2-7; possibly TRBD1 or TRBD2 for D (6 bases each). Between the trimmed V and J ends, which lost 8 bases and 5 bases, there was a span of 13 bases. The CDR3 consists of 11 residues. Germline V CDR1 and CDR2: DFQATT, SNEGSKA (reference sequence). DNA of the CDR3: TGCAGTCCGGGGGCTGGCCACGAGCAGTACTTC. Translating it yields CSPGAGHEQYF.

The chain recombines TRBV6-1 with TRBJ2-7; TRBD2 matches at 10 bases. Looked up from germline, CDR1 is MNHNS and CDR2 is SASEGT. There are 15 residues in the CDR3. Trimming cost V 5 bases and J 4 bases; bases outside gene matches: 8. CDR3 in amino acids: CASSPPGLAIYEQYF. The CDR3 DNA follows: TGTGCCAGCAGTCCCCCGGGACTAGCGATATACGAGCAGTACTTC.

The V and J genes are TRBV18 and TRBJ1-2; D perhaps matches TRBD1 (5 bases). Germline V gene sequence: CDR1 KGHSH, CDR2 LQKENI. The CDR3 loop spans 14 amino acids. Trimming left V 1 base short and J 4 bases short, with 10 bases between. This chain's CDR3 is CASSPQDRAYGYTF. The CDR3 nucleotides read TGTGCCAGCTCACCACAAGACAGAGCCTATGGCTACACCTTC. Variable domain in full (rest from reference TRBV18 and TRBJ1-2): NAGVMQNPRHLVRRRGQEARLRCSPMKGHSHVYWYRQLPEEGLKFMVYLQKENIIDESGMPKERFSAEFPKEGPSILRIQQVVRGDSAAYFCASSPQDRAYGYTFGSGTRLTVV.

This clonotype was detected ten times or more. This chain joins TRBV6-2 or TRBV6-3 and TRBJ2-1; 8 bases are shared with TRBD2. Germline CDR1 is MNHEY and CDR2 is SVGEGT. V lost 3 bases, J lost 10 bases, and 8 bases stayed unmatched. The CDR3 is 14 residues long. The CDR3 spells CASSYLAGGDEQFF. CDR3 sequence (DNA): TGTGCCAGCAGTTATTTGGCGGGAGGAGACGAGCAGTTCTTC.

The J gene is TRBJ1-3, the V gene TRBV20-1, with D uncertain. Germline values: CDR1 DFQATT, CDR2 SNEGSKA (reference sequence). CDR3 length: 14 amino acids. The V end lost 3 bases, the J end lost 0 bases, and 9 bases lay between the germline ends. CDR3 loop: CSASEPFSGNTIYF. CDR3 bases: TGCAGTGCTAGTGAGCCTTTCTCTGGAAACACCATATATTTT.

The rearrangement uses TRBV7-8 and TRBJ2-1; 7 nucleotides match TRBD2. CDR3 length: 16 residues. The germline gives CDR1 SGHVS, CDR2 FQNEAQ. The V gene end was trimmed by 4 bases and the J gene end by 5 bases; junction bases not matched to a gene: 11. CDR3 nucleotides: TGTGCCAGCAGCTATTATCCGTGGGGAGGGGACAATGAGCAGTTCTTC. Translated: CASSYYPWGGDNEQFF. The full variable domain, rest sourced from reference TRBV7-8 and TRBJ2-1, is GAGVSQSPRYKVAKRGQDVALRCDPISGHVSLFWYQQALGQGPEFLTYFQNEAQLDKSGLPSDRFFAERPEGSVSTLKIQRTQQEDSAVYLCASSYYPWGGDNEQFFGPGTRLTVL.

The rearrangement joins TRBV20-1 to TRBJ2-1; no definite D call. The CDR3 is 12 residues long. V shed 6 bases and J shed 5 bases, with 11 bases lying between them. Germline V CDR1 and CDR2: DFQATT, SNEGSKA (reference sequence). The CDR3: CSAPGIHNEQFF. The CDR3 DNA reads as TGCAGTGCCCCGGGTATACACAATGAGCAGTTCTTC.

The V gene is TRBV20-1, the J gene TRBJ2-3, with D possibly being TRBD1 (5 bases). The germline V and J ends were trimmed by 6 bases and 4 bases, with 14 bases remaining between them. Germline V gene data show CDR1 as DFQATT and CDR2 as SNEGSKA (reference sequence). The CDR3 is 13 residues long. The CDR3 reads CSATPDSADTQYF. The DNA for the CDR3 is TGCAGTGCCACCCCCGACAGCGCAGATACGCAGTATTTT.

CDR3 bases: TGCGCCAGCGGGGCAGGGGCCCACGAGCAGTACTTC. Its translation is CASGAGAHEQYF. The V call is TRBV5-1, the J call TRBJ2-7, with a weak D call TRBD1 (6 bases). Trimming cost V 7 bases and J 5 bases, with 13 bases left between them. Per germline, CDR1 SGHRS and CDR2 YFSETQ. This CDR3 is 12 amino acids long.

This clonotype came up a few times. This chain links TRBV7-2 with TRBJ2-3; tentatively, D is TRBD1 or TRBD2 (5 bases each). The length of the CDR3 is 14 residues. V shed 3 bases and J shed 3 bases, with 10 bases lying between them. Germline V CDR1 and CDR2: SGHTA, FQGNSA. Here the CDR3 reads CASSLGPATDTQYF. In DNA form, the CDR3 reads TGTGCCAGCAGCTTGGGACCGGCGACAGATACGCAGTATTTT.

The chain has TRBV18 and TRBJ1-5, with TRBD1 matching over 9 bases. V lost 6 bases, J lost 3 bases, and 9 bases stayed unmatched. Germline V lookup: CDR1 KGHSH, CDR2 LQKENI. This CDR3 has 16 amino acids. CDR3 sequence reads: CASSTGTGWNNQPQHF. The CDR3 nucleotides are TGTGCCAGCTCTACCGGGACAGGGTGGAACAATCAGCCCCAGCATTTT.

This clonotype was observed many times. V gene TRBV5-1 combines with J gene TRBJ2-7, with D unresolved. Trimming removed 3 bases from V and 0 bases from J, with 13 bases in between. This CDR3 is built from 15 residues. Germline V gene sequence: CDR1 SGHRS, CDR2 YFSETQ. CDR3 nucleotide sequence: TGCGCCAGCAGCTCCCTCACACGGAGCTCCTACGAGCAGTACTTC. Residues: CASSSLTRSSYEQYF.

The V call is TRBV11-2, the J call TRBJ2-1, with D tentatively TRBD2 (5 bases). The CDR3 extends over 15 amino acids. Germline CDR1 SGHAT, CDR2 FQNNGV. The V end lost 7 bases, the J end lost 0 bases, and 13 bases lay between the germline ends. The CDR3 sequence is CASIEGVTSYNEQFF. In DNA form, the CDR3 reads TGTGCCAGCATCGAGGGTGTTACCTCCTACAATGAGCAGTTCTTC.

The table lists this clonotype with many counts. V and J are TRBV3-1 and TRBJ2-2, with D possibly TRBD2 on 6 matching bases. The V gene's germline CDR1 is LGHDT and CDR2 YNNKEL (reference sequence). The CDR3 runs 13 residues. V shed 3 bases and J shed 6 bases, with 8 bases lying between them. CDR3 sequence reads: CASSHPGAGELFF. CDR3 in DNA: TGTGCCAGCAGCCATCCGGGGGCCGGGGAGCTGTTTTTT.

This CDR3 is CASGSWKAVTEAFF. DNA for the CDR3: TGTGCCAGCGGGTCCTGGAAGGCAGTCACTGAAGCTTTCTTT. This chain uses TRBV27 with TRBJ1-1; no definite D call. Germline values: CDR1 MNHEY, CDR2 SMNVEV (reference sequence). This CDR3 contains 14 residues. With 8 bases removed from V and 4 bases from J, the gap between germline ends came to 17 bases.

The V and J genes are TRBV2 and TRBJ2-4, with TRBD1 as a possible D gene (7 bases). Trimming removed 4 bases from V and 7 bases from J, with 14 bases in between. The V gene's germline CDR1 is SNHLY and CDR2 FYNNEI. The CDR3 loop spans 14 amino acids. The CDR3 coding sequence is TGTGCCAGCAGTGTCGACAGGGAGGTGAACATTCAGTACTTC. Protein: CASSVDREVNIQYF.

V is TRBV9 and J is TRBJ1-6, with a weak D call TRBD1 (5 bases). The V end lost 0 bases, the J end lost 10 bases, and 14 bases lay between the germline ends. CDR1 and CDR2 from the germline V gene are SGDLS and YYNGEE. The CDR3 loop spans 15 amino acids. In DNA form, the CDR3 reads TGTGCCAGCAGCGTAGATCAGGGTATGGAATCACCCCTCCACTTT. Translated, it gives CASSVDQGMESPLHF.